Listed below are T cell receptor beta chains from one sample, sequenced in a study of Graves' ophthalmopathy and Graves' hyperthyroidism. TCRdb re-analysed the multiplex PCR reads in MiXCR, keeping a single row per CDR3 protein. The sample carries just over 600,000 distinct CDR3 sequences, 22% recorded once. The source material was peripheral blood. These receptors came from a woman aged 18-35 years with stable Graves' hyperthyroidism. Some clones in this sample may be carry-over from other donors' samples. Each CDR3 is given with its conserved first and last residue. A D gene is named only where the DNA matches it firmly. The size field is filled for only some rows; it gives once, few, many or a size class.

d_call clone_size j_call v_call cdr3_nt cdr3_aa
TRBD2 many TRBJ2-5 TRBV20-1 TGCAGTGCTAGAGGGGGGTGGGGCGGGGGGACCCTAGAGACCCAGTACTTC CSARGGWGGGTLETQYF
. . TRBJ2-7 TRBV6-2/TRBV6-3 TGTGCCAGCAGTTACACTAGTGGCTACGAGCAGTACTTC CASSYTSGYEQYF
TRBD1 . TRBJ1-2 TRBV6-5 TGTGCCAGCAGTTACTCCTGGACAGGGAACTATGGCTACACCTTC CASSYSWTGNYGYTF
. . TRBJ1-1 TRBV30 TGTGCTCGTATAATCCACGGGGGCACTGAAGCTTTCTTT CARIIHGGTEAFF
TRBD1 . TRBJ1-6 TRBV5-6 TGTGCCAGCAGCCGGAATGGACAGGGGAACAATTCACCCCTCCACTTT CASSRNGQGNNSPLHF
. many TRBJ1-1 TRBV6-5 TGTGCCAGCTTAGAAGGGGCAACTGAAGCTTTCTTT CASLEGATEAFF
. many TRBJ1-2 TRBV19 TGTGCCAGTAGTATGGGCAGGTACGACGCTGGCTACACCTTC CASSMGRYDAGYTF
. many TRBJ1-1 TRBV28 TGTGCCAGCAGCTTCCTCCCTCAGACAGCGGGTGTCACTGAAGCTTTCTTT CASSFLPQTAGVTEAFF
. many TRBJ2-3 TRBV28 TGTGCCAGCAGCGACACTTACGCCTCTAGCACAGATACGCAGTATTTT CASSDTYASSTDTQYF
TRBD2 many TRBJ2-2 TRBV9 TGTGCCAGCAGCCCTAGCGGGGGAGCGGGGACCGGGGAGCTGTTTTTT CASSPSGGAGTGELFF